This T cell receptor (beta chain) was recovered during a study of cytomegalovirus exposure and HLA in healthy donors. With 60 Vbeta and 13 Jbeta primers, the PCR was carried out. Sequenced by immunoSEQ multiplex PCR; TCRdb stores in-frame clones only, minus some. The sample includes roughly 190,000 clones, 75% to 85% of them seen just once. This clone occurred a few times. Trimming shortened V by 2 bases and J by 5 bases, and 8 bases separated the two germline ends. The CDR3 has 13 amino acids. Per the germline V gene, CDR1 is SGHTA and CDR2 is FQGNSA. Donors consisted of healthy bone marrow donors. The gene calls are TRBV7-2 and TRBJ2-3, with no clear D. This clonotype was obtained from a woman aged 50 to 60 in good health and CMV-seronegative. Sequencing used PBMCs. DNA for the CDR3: TGTGCCAGCAGCTTACGGCCTAGAGATACGCAGTATTTT. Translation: CASSLRPRDTQYF.